This is a list of T cell receptor beta chains from one sample in a study of T cell repertoires in ileal Crohn's disease. Assay used: immunoSEQ multiplex PCR; TCRdb lists only in-frame clones, some missing. The sample has nearly 11,000 clones, over 60% seen once. The sample taken for sequencing was ileal tissue. Receptors were obtained from an adult with Crohn's disease. The CDR3 runs from the conserved cysteine through the conserved F or W. The order of the fields is V gene, D gene, clone size, J gene, CDR3 DNA, CDR3 protein. D genes are given only for firm matches. Part of the rows lack a size; the others show once, few, many or a class for expanded clones.

V gene: TRBV4-1; D gene: TRBD2; clone size: NA; J gene: TRBJ2-7; CDR3 DNA: TGCGCCAGCAGCCAAGATCGGGGGGGACCCTACGAGCAGTACTTC; CDR3 protein: CASSQDRGGPYEQYF
V gene: TRBV19; D gene: NA; clone size: few; J gene: TRBJ2-3; CDR3 DNA: TGTGCCAGTAGTATAGACGTTCGGAGCACAGATACGCAGTATTTT; CDR3 protein: CASSIDVRSTDTQYF
V gene: TRBV19; D gene: NA; clone size: NA; J gene: TRBJ1-1; CDR3 DNA: TGTGCCAGTAGTAATCATCATGCCGGGACAATGAACACTGAAGCTTTCTTT; CDR3 protein: CASSNHHAGTMNTEAFF
V gene: TRBV5-1; D gene: NA; clone size: NA; J gene: TRBJ2-7; CDR3 DNA: TGCGCCAGCAGCTTGAGTAGTGTCTCCTACGAGCAGTACTTC; CDR3 protein: CASSLSSVSYEQYF
V gene: TRBV4-1; D gene: NA; clone size: NA; J gene: TRBJ2-3; CDR3 DNA: TGCGCCAGCAGCCCTGGGACTTCGGTGGGAGATACGCAGTATTTT; CDR3 protein: CASSPGTSVGDTQYF
V gene: TRBV4-2; D gene: TRBD1; clone size: NA; J gene: TRBJ2-5; CDR3 DNA: TGTGCCAGCAGCCAAACCACAGGGGGCGAGGAGACCCAGTACTTC; CDR3 protein: CASSQTTGGEETQYF
V gene: TRBV18; D gene: TRBD2; clone size: NA; J gene: TRBJ2-7; CDR3 DNA: TGTGCCAGCTCACCCGCGGGAGACTACGAGCAGTACTTC; CDR3 protein: CASSPAGDYEQYF
V gene: TRBV6-5; D gene: TRBD1; clone size: NA; J gene: TRBJ2-1; CDR3 DNA: TGTGCCAGTTTCAACAGGGGTAGGGGCTACAATGAGCAGTTCTTC; CDR3 protein: CASFNRGRGYNEQFF
V gene: TRBV5-8; D gene: NA; clone size: once; J gene: TRBJ2-7; CDR3 DNA: TGTGCCAGCAGCTTGCTGGACAGCTCCTACGAGCAGTACTTC; CDR3 protein: CASSLLDSSYEQYF
V gene: TRBV6-5; D gene: TRBD1; clone size: NA; J gene: TRBJ1-1; CDR3 DNA: TGTGCCAGCACCCCCCGTCGGGACAGAGAAGCTTTCTTT; CDR3 protein: CASTPRRDREAFF
V gene: TRBV7-2; D gene: TRBD2; clone size: few; J gene: TRBJ2-2; CDR3 DNA: TGTGCCAGCAGCTTGCTCCGAATGGGCGGGAGTAACACCGGGGAGCTGTTTTTT; CDR3 protein: CASSLLRMGGSNTGELFF
V gene: TRBV5-4; D gene: TRBD2; clone size: NA; J gene: TRBJ2-3; CDR3 DNA: TGTGCCAGCAGCTTGGAAGGTAGCGGGAGGGCCAGAGATACGCAGTATTTT; CDR3 protein: CASSLEGSGRARDTQYF
V gene: TRBV7-2; D gene: NA; clone size: NA; J gene: TRBJ2-1; CDR3 DNA: TGTGCCAGCAGCCATTATAGCGAAAATGAGCAGTTCTTC; CDR3 protein: CASSHYSENEQFF
V gene: TRBV18; D gene: NA; clone size: NA; J gene: TRBJ2-5; CDR3 DNA: TGTGCCAGCCTCAGGGGGTCAACCTCACTAGCGGACCAAGAGACCCAGTACTTC; CDR3 protein: CASLRGSTSLADQETQYF
V gene: TRBV11-3; D gene: TRBD1; clone size: NA; J gene: TRBJ1-4; CDR3 DNA: TGTGCCAGCAGCTTTCGGAACAGGGGGAATGAAAAACTGTTTTTT; CDR3 protein: CASSFRNRGNEKLFF
V gene: TRBV5-1; D gene: TRBD2; clone size: NA; J gene: TRBJ2-7; CDR3 DNA: TGCGCCAGCAGCTACGGGGGAGGGACCTCCTACGAGCAGTACTTC; CDR3 protein: CASSYGGGTSYEQYF
V gene: TRBV2; D gene: NA; clone size: NA; J gene: TRBJ1-1; CDR3 DNA: TGTGCCAGCTTCAGGAAAAACACTGAAGCTTTCTTT; CDR3 protein: CASFRKNTEAFF
V gene: TRBV18; D gene: NA; clone size: few; J gene: TRBJ2-3; CDR3 DNA: TGTGCCAGCTCACCACTGGGGACATTCGGGACAGATACGCAGTATTTT; CDR3 protein: CASSPLGTFGTDTQYF